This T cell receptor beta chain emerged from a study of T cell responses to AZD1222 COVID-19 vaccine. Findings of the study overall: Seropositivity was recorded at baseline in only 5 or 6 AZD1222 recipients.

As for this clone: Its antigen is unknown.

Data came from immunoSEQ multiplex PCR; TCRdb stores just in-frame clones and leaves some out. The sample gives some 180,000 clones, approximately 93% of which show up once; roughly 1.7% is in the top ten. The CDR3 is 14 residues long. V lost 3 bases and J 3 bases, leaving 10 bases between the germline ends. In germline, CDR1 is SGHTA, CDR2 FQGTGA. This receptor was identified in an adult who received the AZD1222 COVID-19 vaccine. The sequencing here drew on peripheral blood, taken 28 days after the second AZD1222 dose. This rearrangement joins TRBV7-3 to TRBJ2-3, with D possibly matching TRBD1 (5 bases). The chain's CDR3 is CASSFRDGTDTQYF. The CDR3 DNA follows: TGTGCCAGCAGCTTCAGGGATGGGACAGATACGCAGTATTTT.